Reported below is one TCR beta chain. This sample is part of a study of tumor-infiltrating lymphocytes in primary liver carcinoma. A constant-region primer served to make TCR beta cDNA from roughly 480 ng total RNA. ARM-PCR, slightly modified, supplied the TCR beta libraries through three nested multiplex PCR rounds. The opening two PCR rounds, 10 cycles each, paired TRBV1-TRBV30 forward primers with a C-beta reverse primer. TCRdb analysed the multiplex PCR reads with MiXCR anew, one entry per CDR3 protein. The repertoire holds a few hundred thousand distinct CDR3 sequences, with 50% to 75% as singletons. This CDR3 spans 16 amino acids. V lost 4 bases to trimming and J lost 0 bases; unmatched junction nucleotides: 6. Germline loops: CDR1 MDHEN, CDR2 SYDVKM. Germline DNA was also extracted, while the blood RNA originated from unsorted whole blood.

The sequencing input was peripheral blood. This TCR derives from a woman in her twenties or thirties with primary liver carcinoma and hepatitis B virus infection. The chain is built from TRBV28 and TRBJ1-3; 7 bases line up with TRBD1. Here the CDR3 reads CASSSPRTGSGNTIYF. The DNA of the CDR3 is TGTGCCAGCAGTTCACCTCGGACAGGCTCTGGAAACACCATATATTTT.